The 32 T cell receptor beta chains below all came from one sample that was sequenced in a study of shared clonotypes between healthy human individuals. Assay used: immunoSEQ multiplex PCR; TCRdb lists only in-frame clones, some missing. The data show under 600,000 clones, around 79% seen once. Material for sequencing was PBMCs. The receptors shown here come from a woman aged 40 to 50 in good health. Some clones in this sample may be carry-over from other donors' samples.

The chain has TRBV30 and TRBJ1-2; no clear D. Trimming took 0 bases from V and 2 from J, leaving 13 bases between them. The CDR3 consists of 15 residues. Germline lookup yields CDR1 GTSNPN and CDR2 SVGIG (reference sequence). The CDR3 region is CAWSVAPIRNYGYTF. Here the CDR3 DNA reads TGTGCCTGGAGTGTAGCCCCGATTAGGAACTATGGCTACACCTTC.

V is TRBV2 and J is TRBJ1-5; 8 bases are shared with TRBD1. The CDR3 is made up of 13 amino acids. Germline-derived CDR1 and CDR2 are SNHLY and FYNNEI. Trimming took 8 bases from V and 7 from J; bases not matched to a gene: 7. CDR3 in amino acids: CASRRGLRQPQHF. The DNA for the CDR3 is TGTGCCAGCCGCAGGGGGCTCAGGCAGCCCCAGCATTTT.

The chain uses TRBV9 and TRBJ2-3, with 9 bases identical to TRBD2. CDR1 is SGDLS and CDR2 is YYNGEE in the germline V gene. The V gene end was trimmed by 4 bases and the J gene end by 4 bases; junction bases not matched to a gene: 7. This CDR3 is built from 15 residues. CDR3 loop: CASSPAGGEADTQYF. DNA for the CDR3: TGTGCCAGCAGCCCAGCGGGAGGAGAGGCAGATACGCAGTATTTT.

The V gene is TRBV6-6, the J gene TRBJ2-1, with D tentatively TRBD1 (5 bases). V dropped 0 bases and J dropped 7 bases, with 10 bases sitting between them. Per the germline V gene, CDR1 is MNHNY and CDR2 is SVGAGI (reference sequence). The CDR3 length is 14 residues. CDR3 region: CASSYSPQGNEQFF. The CDR3 bases are TGTGCCAGCAGTTACTCACCCCAGGGTAATGAGCAGTTCTTC.

This clone was seen once. Possible read error: a much larger clone is one base away. In the same sample, other DNA sequences code for this CDR3. The chain combines TRBV30 with TRBJ2-6, with TRBD1 identical over 7 bases. The CDR3 is 15 amino acids. Germline values: CDR1 GTSNPN, CDR2 SVGIG (reference sequence). CDR3 sequence reads: CAWGTDLSGANVLTF. Written as DNA, the CDR3 is TGTGCCTGGGGGACAGACCTCTCTGGGGCCAACGTCCTAACTTTC.

The chain has TRBV1 and TRBJ1-2. TRBV1 is described as a pseudogene. The CDR3 length is 13 residues. CDR3 nucleotide sequence: TGCACCAGCATTGTGCTAAAGACCTATGGCTACACCTTC. Encoded protein: CTSIVLKTYGYTF.

The chain joins TRBV18 to TRBJ2-1; no clear D gene. CDR1 and CDR2 from the germline V gene are KGHSH and LQKENI. V was pared by 2 bases and J by 8 bases, with 4 bases between. The CDR3 contains 11 residues. The CDR3 loop reads CASSPSHEQFF. CDR3 nucleotides: TGTGCCAGCTCACCAAGTCATGAGCAGTTCTTC.

This clone has just one count. The chain couples TRBV7-3 to TRBJ2-3; D is unresolved. Trimming left V 4 bases short and J 6 bases short, with 14 bases between. CDR3 length equals 14 residues. Germline V gene lookup returns CDR1 SGHTA and CDR2 FQGTGA. For the CDR3, the DNA is TGTGCCAGCAGCTCGCGACTCCGTTCGGATACGCAGTATTTT. This sequence encodes CASSSRLRSDTQYF.

The gene calls are TRBV7-5 and TRBJ2-7; the D call of TRBD1 is as the table states it, not checked on the DNA. TRBV7-5 is classified as a pseudogene. The CDR3 has 14 residues. Written as DNA, the CDR3 is TGTGTCAGAAGCTTAGGGGGACAGTTCTACGAGCAGTACTTC. This encodes CVRSLGGQFYEQYF.

The rearrangement joins TRBV7-2 to TRBJ2-6; D call uncertain. Looked up from germline, CDR1 is SGHTA and CDR2 is FQGNSA. Trimming took 4 bases from V and 0 from J, leaving 19 bases between them. This CDR3 has 19 residues. The CDR3 region has the DNA TGTGCCAGCAGCTCGCCTTATGGCGTGGTTTACTCTGGGGCCAACGTCCTGACTTTC. The encoded protein is CASSSPYGVVYSGANVLTF. The whole variable domain, filled in from reference TRBV7-2 and TRBJ2-6, reads GAGVSQSPSNKVTEKGKDVELRCDPISGHTALYWYRQSLGQGLEFLIYFQGNSAPDKSGLPSDRFSAERTGGSVSTLTIQRTQQEDSAVYLCASSSPYGVVYSGANVLTFGAGSRLTVL.

The rearrangement links TRBV29-1 to TRBJ1-5; possible D gene TRBD1, 5 bases. The ends were cut back, 4 bases at V and 3 bases at J, with 10 bases in the middle. Germline V CDR1 and CDR2: SQVTM, ANQGSEA. The CDR3 runs to 13 residues. The CDR3 region is CSVGQGPNQPQHF. CDR3 coding DNA: TGCAGCGTTGGGCAGGGTCCCAATCAGCCCCAGCATTTT.

This rearrangement joins TRBV6-1 to TRBJ2-3; D is unclear. Germline V gene lookup returns CDR1 MNHNS and CDR2 SASEGT. V lost 3 bases and J lost 5, with 9 bases in between. The CDR3 runs 13 residues. CDR3 loop: CASSEGWEDTQYF. The CDR3 region has the DNA TGTGCCAGCAGTGAGGGGTGGGAAGATACGCAGTATTTT.

This chain connects TRBV7-3 to TRBJ1-2, with 9 bases fitting TRBD1. Trimming at V came to 4 bases and at J to 7 bases, leaving 10 bases not matched to a gene. From germline, CDR1 is SGHTA and CDR2 FQGTGA. CDR3 length equals 15 residues. CDR3 sequence: CASSWVTGTGSGYTF. The CDR3 DNA is TGTGCCAGCAGCTGGGTAACCGGGACAGGGAGTGGCTACACCTTC.

The DNA of the CDR3 is TGTGCCAGCAGCTTGTCGGGATACGAGCAGTACTTC. The encoded protein is CASSLSGYEQYF. The chain couples TRBV5-8 to TRBJ2-7; D might be TRBD2 (5 bases). CDR3 size: 12 residues. CDR1 SGHTS and CDR2 YDEGEE come from the germline V gene. The ends were cut back, 1 base at V and 4 bases at J, with 6 bases in the middle. The variable domain in full, completed from reference TRBV5-8 and TRBJ2-7, reads EAGVTQSPTHLIKTRGQQATLRCSPISGHTSVYWYQQALGLGLQFLLWYDEGEERNRGNFPPRFSGRQFPNYSSELNVNALELEDSALYLCASSLSGYEQYFGPGTRLTVT.

The gene calls are TRBV10-2 and TRBJ2-7; D is uncertain. The CDR3 has 13 amino acids. Germline V gene lookup returns CDR1 WSHSY and CDR2 SAAADI. V was shortened by 2 bases and J by 4 bases, with 9 bases between the two germline ends. CDR3 sequence: CASSEGFIYEQYF. The CDR3 nucleotides are TGCGCCAGCAGTGAGGGCTTTATTTACGAGCAGTACTTC.

The chain joins TRBV18 to TRBJ2-2, with 13 bases identical to TRBD2. Germline V gives CDR1 KGHSH, CDR2 LQKENI. The length of the CDR3 is 16 residues. J was trimmed by 5 bases and V by 3 bases; bases with no gene match: 3. CDR3 sequence: CASSPPGLAGTGELFF. CDR3 bases: TGTGCCAGCTCACCCCCGGGACTAGCGGGAACCGGGGAGCTGTTTTTT.

This CDR3 is CASSLSDGHNEQFF. CDR3 nucleotides: TGTGCCAGCAGCTTATCCGACGGACACAATGAGCAGTTCTTC. The V and J genes are TRBV7-8 and TRBJ2-1, with unresolved D. The V end lost 2 bases, the J end lost 5 bases, and 10 bases lay between the germline ends. The CDR3 covers 14 residues. Germline CDR1 and CDR2: SGHVS and FQNEAQ.

The J gene is TRBJ2-7, the V gene TRBV5-5; 9 positions agree with TRBD1. Trimming took 2 bases from V and 6 from J; bases not matched to a gene: 6. The germline V gene encodes CDR1 SGHKS and CDR2 YYEKEE (reference sequence). The CDR3 is 14 amino acids. The CDR3 is CASSFRGQGGEQYF. The DNA of the CDR3 is TGTGCCAGCAGCTTTAGGGGACAGGGCGGCGAGCAGTACTTC.

The chain joins TRBV5-6 to TRBJ1-2; TRBD1 matches at 7 bases. After removal of 0 bases from V and 1 base from J, the junction contained 3 bases not matched to a gene. Germline loops: CDR1 SGHDT, CDR2 YYEEEE. The CDR3 covers 15 residues. The CDR3 DNA sequence: TGTGCCAGCAGCTTGGTTCCAGGGGGTAACTATGGCTACACCTTC. Its protein is CASSLVPGGNYGYTF.

This clone occurred once. V usage is TRBV6-5 and J usage is TRBJ2-7; 11 bases are shared with TRBD2. Germline V gene lookup returns CDR1 MNHEY and CDR2 SVGAGI. J lost 3 bases, V lost 6 bases, and 4 bases had no gene match. This CDR3 is built from 14 residues. The chain's CDR3 is CASRSSGGIYEQYF. The CDR3, as DNA: TGTGCCAGCAGATCTAGCGGGGGGATCTACGAGCAGTACTTC.

The J gene is TRBJ2-7, the V gene TRBV2; D ambiguous. Germline values: CDR1 SNHLY, CDR2 FYNNEI. CDR3 length equals 13 residues. V was shortened by 4 bases and J by 4 bases, with 11 bases between the two germline ends. CDR3 nucleotide sequence: TGTGCCAGCAGTGGACATGGCAGGTACGAGCAGTACTTC. Residues: CASSGHGRYEQYF.

This clone has only one observation. The V gene is TRBV27, the J gene TRBJ1-1; no clear D gene. This CDR3 spans 14 amino acids. The germline CDR1 and CDR2 sequences are MNHEY and SMNVEV (reference sequence). Trimming removed 6 bases from V and 0 bases from J, with 11 bases in between. CDR3 nucleotide sequence: TGTGCCAGCAGGCGGGCTTCTGTGAACACTGAAGCTTTCTTT. It is translated as CASRRASVNTEAFF.

Details on this clone: A read error may explain this, as a much larger clone is one base away. Other DNA variants within this sample encode the same CDR3. The V gene is TRBV30, the J gene TRBJ1-5; D is unclear. Germline V lookup: CDR1 GTSNPN, CDR2 SVGIG (reference sequence). This CDR3 is 14 amino acids long. In DNA form, the CDR3 reads TGTGCATGGAGTAAAGGCGGGGGCAATCAGCCCCAGCATTTT. Protein product: CAWSKGGGNQPQHF.

The chain recombines TRBV4-1 with TRBJ2-3; tentative D call: TRBD2 (5 bases). The CDR3 has 14 amino acids. Trimming removed 2 bases at V and 6 bases at J, with 12 bases between. The germline V gene encodes CDR1 MGHRA and CDR2 YSYEKL. The CDR3 DNA sequence: TGCGCCAGCAGCCAAAAACGGGGAGCGGATACGCAGTATTTT. It specifies CASSQKRGADTQYF.

J is TRBJ2-3 and V is TRBV19; no clear D. The V gene's germline CDR1 is LNHDA and CDR2 SQIVND (reference sequence). The ends were cut back, 5 bases at V and 2 bases at J, with 5 bases in the middle. The CDR3 contains 12 residues. CDR3 sequence reads: CASSVNTDTQYF. As DNA, the CDR3 is TGTGCCAGTAGTGTGAACACAGATACGCAGTATTTT. Looking up the rest from reference TRBV19 and TRBJ2-3 gives the full variable domain: DGGITQSPKYLFRKEGQNVTLSCEQNLNHDAMYWYRQDPGQGLRLIYYSQIVNDFQKGDIAEGYSVSREKKESFPLTVTSAQKNPTAFYLCASSVNTDTQYFGPGTRLTVL.

The rearrangement uses TRBV28 and TRBJ1-1; D may be TRBD1 (5 bases). Germline V gives CDR1 MDHEN, CDR2 SYDVKM. The CDR3 runs 12 residues. Trimming removed 5 bases from V and 7 bases from J, with 11 bases in between. The CDR3 loop is CASSIGTSEAFF. DNA of the CDR3: TGTGCCAGCAGTATTGGGACGAGTGAAGCTTTCTTT. Full variable domain (missing parts from reference TRBV28 and TRBJ1-1): DVKVTQSSRYLVKRTGEKVFLECVQDMDHENMFWYRQDPGLGLRLIYFSYDVKMKEKGDIPEGYSVSREKKERFSLILESASTNQTSMYLCASSIGTSEAFFGQGTRLTVV.

The chain recombines TRBV7-3 with TRBJ1-1, with D uncertain. Trimming removed 5 bases from V and 2 bases from J, with 12 bases in between. Germline lookup yields CDR1 SGHTA and CDR2 FQGTGA. CDR3 length: 14 residues. CDR3 DNA sequence: TGTGCCAGCAGCATCGGGTGGTCTAACACTGAAGCTTTCTTT. This sequence encodes CASSIGWSNTEAFF.

At least ten counts were recorded for this clone. The chain couples TRBV19 to TRBJ2-1, with D perhaps TRBD1 (5 bases). The CDR3 loop spans 15 amino acids. The germline gives CDR1 LNHDA, CDR2 SQIVND (reference sequence). V gave up 8 bases and J gave up 0 bases, with 14 bases separating them. The CDR3 loop reads CASEVRASSYNEQFF. CDR3 in DNA: TGTGCCAGTGAAGTCAGGGCATCCTCCTACAATGAGCAGTTCTTC.

This chain joins TRBV4-1 and TRBJ1-2; TRBD1 might be the D (6 bases). The CDR3 runs to 12 residues. V was cut by 1 base and J by 8 bases, with 8 bases left in between. Germline CDR1 reads MGHRA; CDR2 reads YSYEKL. The CDR3 DNA reads as TGCGCCAGCAGCCAAGTGGGGGCAGGCTACACCTTC. Amino acids: CASSQVGAGYTF.

The chain employs TRBV30 and TRBJ1-1, with D perhaps TRBD1 (6 bases). Germline assignment: CDR1 GTSNPN and CDR2 SVGIG (reference sequence). Trimming left V 2 bases short and J 3 bases short, with 22 bases between. The CDR3 runs 17 residues. The DNA for the CDR3 is TGTGCCTGGAGTAGCCCGCCAGTGGGGGCTGGGGACACTGAAGCTTTCTTT. It specifies CAWSSPPVGAGDTEAFF.

The rearrangement links TRBV9 to TRBJ2-7, with a tentative D call TRBD2 (6 bases). This CDR3 has 16 amino acids. Trimming took 0 bases from V and 5 from J, leaving 18 bases between them. CDR1 is SGDLS and CDR2 is YYNGEE in the germline V gene. CDR3 in amino acids: CASSVGIQAGSNEQYF. CDR3 nucleotide sequence: TGTGCCAGCAGCGTAGGTATTCAGGCGGGGTCGAACGAGCAGTACTTC. Full variable domain (outside the CDR3, taken from reference TRBV9 and TRBJ2-7): DSGVTQTPKHLITATGQRVTLRCSPRSGDLSVYWYQQSLDQGLQFLIQYYNGEERAKGNILERFSAQQFPDLHSELNLSSLELGDSALYFCASSVGIQAGSNEQYFGPGTRLTVT.

The CDR3: CASSWADSGANVLTF. The CDR3 nucleotides read TGTGCCAGCAGCTGGGCCGACTCTGGGGCCAACGTCCTGACTTTC. This chain connects TRBV28 to TRBJ2-6; D is undetermined. V was shortened by 6 bases and J by 0 bases, with 9 bases between the two germline ends. This CDR3 is built from 15 residues. From germline, CDR1 is MDHEN and CDR2 SYDVKM.